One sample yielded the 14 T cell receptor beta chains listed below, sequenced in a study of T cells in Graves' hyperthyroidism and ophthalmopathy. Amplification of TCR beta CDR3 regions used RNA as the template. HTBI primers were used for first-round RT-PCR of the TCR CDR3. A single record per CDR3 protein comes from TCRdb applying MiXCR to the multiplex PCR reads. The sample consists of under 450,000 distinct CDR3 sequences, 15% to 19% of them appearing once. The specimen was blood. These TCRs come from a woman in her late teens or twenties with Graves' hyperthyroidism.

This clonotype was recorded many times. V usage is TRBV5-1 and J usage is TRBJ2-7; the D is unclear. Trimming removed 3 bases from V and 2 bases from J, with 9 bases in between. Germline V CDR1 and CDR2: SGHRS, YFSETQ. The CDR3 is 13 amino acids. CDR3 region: CASSYGPPYEQYF. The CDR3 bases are TGCGCCAGCAGCTATGGGCCCCCCTACGAGCAGTACTTC.

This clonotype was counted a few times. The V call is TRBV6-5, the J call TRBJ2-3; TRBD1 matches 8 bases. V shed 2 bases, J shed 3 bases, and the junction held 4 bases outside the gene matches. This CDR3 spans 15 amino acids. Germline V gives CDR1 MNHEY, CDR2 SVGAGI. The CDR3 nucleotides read TGTGCCAGCAGTTACGTAGGACAGGGAACAGATACGCAGTATTTT. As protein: CASSYVGQGTDTQYF.

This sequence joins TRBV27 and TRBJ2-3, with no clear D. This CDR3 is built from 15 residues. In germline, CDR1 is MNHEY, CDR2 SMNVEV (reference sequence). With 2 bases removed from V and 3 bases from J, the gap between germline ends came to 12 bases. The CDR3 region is CASSLVKGLTDTQYF. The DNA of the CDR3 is TGTGCCAGCAGTTTAGTAAAGGGTTTGACAGATACGCAGTATTTT.

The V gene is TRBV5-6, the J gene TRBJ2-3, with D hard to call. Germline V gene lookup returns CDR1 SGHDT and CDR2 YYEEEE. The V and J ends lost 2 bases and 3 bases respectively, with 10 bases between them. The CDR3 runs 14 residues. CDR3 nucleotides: TGTGCCAGCAGCTTTGACTCGGCTACAGATACGCAGTATTTT. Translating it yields CASSFDSATDTQYF.

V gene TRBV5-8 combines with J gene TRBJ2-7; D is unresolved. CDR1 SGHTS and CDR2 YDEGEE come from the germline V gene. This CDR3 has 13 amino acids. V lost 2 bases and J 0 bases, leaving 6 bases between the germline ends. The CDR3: CASSFSASYEQYF. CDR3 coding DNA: TGTGCCAGCAGCTTCAGTGCCTCCTACGAGCAGTACTTC.

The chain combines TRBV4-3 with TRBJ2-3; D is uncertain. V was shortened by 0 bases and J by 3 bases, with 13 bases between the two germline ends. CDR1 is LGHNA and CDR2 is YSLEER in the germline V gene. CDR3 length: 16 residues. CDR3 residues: CASSQDRLGGTDTQYF. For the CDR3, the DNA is TGCGCCAGCAGCCAAGATCGGCTCGGTGGAACAGATACGCAGTATTTT.

DNA of the CDR3: TGTGCCAGCAGTTTTGACAGCTATTCCTACAATGAGCAGTTCTTC. Translation gives CASSFDSYSYNEQFF. This rearrangement joins TRBV27 to TRBJ2-1, with D possibly being TRBD1 (5 bases). CDR1 MNHEY and CDR2 SMNVEV come from the germline V gene (reference sequence). This CDR3 spans 15 amino acids. Trimming took 3 bases from V and 1 from J, leaving 10 bases between them.

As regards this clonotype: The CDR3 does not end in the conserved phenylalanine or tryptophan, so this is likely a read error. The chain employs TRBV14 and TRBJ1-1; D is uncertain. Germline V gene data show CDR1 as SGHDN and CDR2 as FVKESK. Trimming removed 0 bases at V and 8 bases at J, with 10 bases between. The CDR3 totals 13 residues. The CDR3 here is CASSQDMMHEAFL. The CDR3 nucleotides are TGTGCCAGCAGCCAAGATATGATGCACGAAGCTTTCCTT.

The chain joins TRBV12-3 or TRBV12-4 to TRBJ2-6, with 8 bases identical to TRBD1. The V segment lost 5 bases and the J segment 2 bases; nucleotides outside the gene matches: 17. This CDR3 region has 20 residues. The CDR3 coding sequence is TGTGCCAGCAGTCTTGATCGCTTCTGGACAGGGCAGACTGGGGCCAACGTCCTGACTTTC. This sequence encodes CASSLDRFWTGQTGANVLTF.

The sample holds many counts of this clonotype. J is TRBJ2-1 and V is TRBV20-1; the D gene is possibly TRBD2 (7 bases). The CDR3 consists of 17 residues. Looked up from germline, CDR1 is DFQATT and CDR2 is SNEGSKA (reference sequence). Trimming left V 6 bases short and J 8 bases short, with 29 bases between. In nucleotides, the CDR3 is TGCAGTGCCCAGGCCAGGGACAAAGGACTAGTCGGCTATGAGCAGTTCTTC. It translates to CSAQARDKGLVGYEQFF.

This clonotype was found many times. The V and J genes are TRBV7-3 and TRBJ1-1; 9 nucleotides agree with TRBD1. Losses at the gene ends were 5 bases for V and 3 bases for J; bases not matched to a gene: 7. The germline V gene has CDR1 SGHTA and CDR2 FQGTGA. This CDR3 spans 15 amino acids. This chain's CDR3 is CASSTQDRGHTEAFF. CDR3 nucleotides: TGTGCCAGCAGCACGCAGGACAGGGGCCACACTGAAGCTTTCTTT.

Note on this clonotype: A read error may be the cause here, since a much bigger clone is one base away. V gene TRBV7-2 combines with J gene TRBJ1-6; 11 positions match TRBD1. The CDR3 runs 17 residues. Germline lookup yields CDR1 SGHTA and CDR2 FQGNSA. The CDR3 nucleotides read TGTGCCAGCAGCTTAGAAGGGACAGGGGGAAATAATTCACTCCTCCACTTT. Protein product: CASSLEGTGGNNSLLHF.

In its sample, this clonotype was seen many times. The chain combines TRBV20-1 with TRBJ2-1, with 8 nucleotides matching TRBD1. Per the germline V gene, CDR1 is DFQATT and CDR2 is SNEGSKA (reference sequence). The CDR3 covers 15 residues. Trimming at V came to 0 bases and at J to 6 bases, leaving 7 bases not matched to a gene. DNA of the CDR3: TGCAGTGCTAGAGATGCCCGTGACAGGGGCAATGAGCAGTTCTTC. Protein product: CSARDARDRGNEQFF.

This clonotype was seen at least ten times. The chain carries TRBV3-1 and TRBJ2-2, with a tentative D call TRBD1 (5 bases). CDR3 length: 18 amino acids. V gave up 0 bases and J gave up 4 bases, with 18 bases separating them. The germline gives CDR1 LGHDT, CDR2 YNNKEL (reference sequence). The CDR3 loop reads CASSQDLWAGQFTGELFF. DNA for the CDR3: TGTGCCAGCAGCCAAGACTTGTGGGCAGGGCAGTTCACCGGGGAGCTGTTTTTT.